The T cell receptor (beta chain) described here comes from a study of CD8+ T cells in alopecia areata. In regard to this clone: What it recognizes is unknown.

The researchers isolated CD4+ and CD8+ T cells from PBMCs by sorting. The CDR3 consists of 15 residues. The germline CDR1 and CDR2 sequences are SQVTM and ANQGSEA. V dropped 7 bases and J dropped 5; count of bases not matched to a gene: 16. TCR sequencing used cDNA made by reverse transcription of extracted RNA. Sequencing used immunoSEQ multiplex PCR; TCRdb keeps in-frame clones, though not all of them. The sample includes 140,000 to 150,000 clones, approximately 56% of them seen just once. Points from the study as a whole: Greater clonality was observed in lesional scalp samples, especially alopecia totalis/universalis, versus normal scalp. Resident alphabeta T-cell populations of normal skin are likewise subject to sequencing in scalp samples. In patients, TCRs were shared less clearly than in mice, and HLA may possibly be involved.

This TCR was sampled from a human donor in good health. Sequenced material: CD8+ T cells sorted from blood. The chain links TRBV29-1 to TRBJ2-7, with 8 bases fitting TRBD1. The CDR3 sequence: CSAADPKGQVDEQYF. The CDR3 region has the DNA TGCAGCGCCGCTGACCCCAAGGGACAGGTGGACGAGCAGTACTTC.